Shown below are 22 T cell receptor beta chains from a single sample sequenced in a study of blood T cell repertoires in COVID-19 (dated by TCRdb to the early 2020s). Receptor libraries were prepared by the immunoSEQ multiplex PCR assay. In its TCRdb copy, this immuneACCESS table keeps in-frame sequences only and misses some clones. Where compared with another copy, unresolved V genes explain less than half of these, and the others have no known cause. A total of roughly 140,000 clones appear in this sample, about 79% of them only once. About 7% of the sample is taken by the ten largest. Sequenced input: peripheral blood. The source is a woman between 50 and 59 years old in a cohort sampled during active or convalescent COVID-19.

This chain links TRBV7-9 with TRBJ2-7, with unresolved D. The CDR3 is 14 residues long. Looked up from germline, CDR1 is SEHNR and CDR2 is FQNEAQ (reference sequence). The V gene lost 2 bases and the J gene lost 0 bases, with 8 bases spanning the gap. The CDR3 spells CASSLTPSSYEQYF. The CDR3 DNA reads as TGTGCCAGCAGCTTAACCCCTAGCTCCTACGAGCAGTACTTC. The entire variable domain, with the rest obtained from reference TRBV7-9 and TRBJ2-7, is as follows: DTGVSQNPRHKITKRGQNVTFRCDPISEHNRLYWYRQTLGQGPEFLTYFQNEAQLEKSRLLSDRFSAERPKGSFSTLEIQRTEQGDSAMYLCASSLTPSSYEQYFGPGTRLTVT.

CDR3 residues: CASSWTSGGANTQYF. The CDR3 DNA follows: TGCGCCAGCAGCTGGACTAGCGGGGGGGCGAATACGCAGTATTTT. The rearrangement links TRBV5-1 to TRBJ2-3, with 15 bases aligning to TRBD2. This CDR3 region has 15 residues. J gave up 7 bases and V 3 bases, and 3 bases lay outside the gene matches. CDR1 is SGHRS, CDR2 YFSETQ, per germline. Variable domain in full (rest from reference TRBV5-1 and TRBJ2-3): KAGVTQTPRYLIKTRGQQVTLSCSPISGHRSVSWYQQTPGQGLQFLFEYFSETQRNKGNFPGRFSGRQFSNSRSEMNVSTLELGDSALYLCASSWTSGGANTQYFGPGTRLTVL.

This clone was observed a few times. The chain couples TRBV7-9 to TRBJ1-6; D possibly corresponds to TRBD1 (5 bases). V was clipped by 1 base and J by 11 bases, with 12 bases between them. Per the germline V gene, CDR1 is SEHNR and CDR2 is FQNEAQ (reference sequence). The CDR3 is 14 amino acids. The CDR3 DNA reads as TGTGCCAGCAGCTTAGTTTTGGGGGGTGCACCCCTCCACTTT. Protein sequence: CASSLVLGGAPLHF.

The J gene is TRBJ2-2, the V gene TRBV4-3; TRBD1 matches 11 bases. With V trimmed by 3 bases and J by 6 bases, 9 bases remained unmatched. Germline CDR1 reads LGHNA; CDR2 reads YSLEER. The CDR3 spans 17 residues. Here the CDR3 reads CASSQRTPGQGAGELFF. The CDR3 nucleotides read TGCGCCAGCAGCCAGCGAACACCGGGACAGGGGGCCGGGGAGCTGTTTTTT.

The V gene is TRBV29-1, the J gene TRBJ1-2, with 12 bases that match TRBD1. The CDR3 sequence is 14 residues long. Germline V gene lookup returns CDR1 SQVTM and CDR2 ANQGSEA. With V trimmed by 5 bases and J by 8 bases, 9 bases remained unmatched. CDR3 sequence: CSVWGTGGLEGYTF. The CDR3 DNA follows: TGCAGCGTTTGGGGGACAGGGGGCCTAGAAGGCTACACCTTC.

CDR3 loop: CASSQGTVNTEAFF. The DNA for the CDR3 is TGTGCCAGCAGCCAAGGCACAGTGAACACTGAAGCTTTCTTT. This sequence joins TRBV7-3 and TRBJ1-1; D is undetermined. The length of the CDR3 is 14 residues. CDR1 SGHTA and CDR2 FQGTGA come from the germline V gene. Trimming left V 5 bases short and J 0 bases short, with 10 bases between.

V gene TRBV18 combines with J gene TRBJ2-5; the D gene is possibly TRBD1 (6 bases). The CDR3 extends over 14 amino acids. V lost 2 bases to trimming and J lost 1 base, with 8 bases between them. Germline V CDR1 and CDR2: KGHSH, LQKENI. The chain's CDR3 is CASSPGGGQETQYF. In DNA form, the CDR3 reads TGTGCCAGCTCACCAGGGGGCGGCCAAGAGACCCAGTACTTC. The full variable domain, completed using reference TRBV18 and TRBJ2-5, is NAGVMQNPRHLVRRRGQEARLRCSPMKGHSHVYWYRQLPEEGLKFMVYLQKENIIDESGMPKERFSAEFPKEGPSILRIQQVVRGDSAAYFCASSPGGGQETQYFGPGTRLLVL.

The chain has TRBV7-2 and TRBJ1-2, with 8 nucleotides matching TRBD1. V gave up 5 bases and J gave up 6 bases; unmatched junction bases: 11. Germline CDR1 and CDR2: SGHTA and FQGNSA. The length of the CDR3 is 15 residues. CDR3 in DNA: TGTGCCAGCAGCCCATACCTGCAGGGGGCGGATGGCTACACCTTC. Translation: CASSPYLQGADGYTF.

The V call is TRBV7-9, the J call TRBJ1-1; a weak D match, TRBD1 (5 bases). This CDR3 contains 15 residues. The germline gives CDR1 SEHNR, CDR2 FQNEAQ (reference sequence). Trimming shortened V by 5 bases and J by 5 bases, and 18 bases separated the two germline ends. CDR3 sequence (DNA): TGTGCCAGCAGCCTCGCCGGGACCGGGGGGACTGAAGCTTTCTTT. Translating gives CASSLAGTGGTEAFF.

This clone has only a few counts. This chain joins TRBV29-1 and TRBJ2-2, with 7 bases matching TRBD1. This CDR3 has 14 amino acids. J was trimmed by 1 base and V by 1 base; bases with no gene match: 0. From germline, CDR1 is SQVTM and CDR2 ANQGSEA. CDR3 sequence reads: CSVEGTGNTGELFF. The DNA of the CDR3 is TGCAGCGTTGAAGGGACAGGGAACACCGGGGAGCTGTTTTTT.

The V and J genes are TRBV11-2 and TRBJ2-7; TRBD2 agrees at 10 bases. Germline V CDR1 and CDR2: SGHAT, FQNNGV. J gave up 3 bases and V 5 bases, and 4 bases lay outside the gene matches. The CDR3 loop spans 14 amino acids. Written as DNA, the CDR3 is TGTGCCAGCAGCGTTAGCGGGGGGAACTACGAGCAGTACTTC. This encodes CASSVSGGNYEQYF.

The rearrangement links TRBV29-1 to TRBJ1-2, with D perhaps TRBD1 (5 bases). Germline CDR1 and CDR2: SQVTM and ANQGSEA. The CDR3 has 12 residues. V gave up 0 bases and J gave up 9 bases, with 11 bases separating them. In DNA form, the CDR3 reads TGCAGCGTTGAAGATCCTGGGGGGAGCTACACCTTC. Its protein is CSVEDPGGSYTF.

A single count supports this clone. Written as DNA, the CDR3 is TGTGCCAGTACCCTTCTAGCGGGGGGGCCGGAGAATGAGCAGTTCTTC. Amino acids: CASTLLAGGPENEQFF. The chain employs TRBV19 and TRBJ2-1, with 12 bases matching TRBD2. CDR3 length: 16 amino acids. V dropped 7 bases and J dropped 7; count of bases not matched to a gene: 11. CDR1 is LNHDA, CDR2 SQIVND, per germline (reference sequence).

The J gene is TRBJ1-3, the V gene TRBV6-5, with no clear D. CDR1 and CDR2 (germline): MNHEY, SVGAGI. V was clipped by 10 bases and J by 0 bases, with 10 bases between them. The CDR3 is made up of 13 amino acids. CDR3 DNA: TGTGCCACCCGACGGGGCTCTGGAAACACCATATATTTT. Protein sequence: CATRRGSGNTIYF.

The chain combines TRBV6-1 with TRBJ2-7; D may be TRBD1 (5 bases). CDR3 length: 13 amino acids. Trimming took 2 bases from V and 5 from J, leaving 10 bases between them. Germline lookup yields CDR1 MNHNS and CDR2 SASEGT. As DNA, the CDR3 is TGTGCCAGCAGTGAACTCCAAGGGGACGAGCAGTACTTC. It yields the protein CASSELQGDEQYF.

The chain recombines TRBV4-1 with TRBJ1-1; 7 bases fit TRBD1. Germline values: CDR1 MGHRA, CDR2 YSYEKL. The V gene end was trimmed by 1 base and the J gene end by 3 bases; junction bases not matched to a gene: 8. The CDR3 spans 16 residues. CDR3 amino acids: CASSQGGSRGDTEAFF. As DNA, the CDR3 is TGCGCCAGCAGCCAAGGAGGGTCCAGGGGGGACACTGAAGCTTTCTTT.

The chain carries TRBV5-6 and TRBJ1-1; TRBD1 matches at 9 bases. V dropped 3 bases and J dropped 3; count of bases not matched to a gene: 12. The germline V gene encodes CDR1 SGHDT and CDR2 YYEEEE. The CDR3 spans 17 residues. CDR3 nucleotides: TGTGCCAGCAGCTCGCCCATCGGGACAGGGCCCCACACTGAAGCTTTCTTT. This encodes CASSSPIGTGPHTEAFF.

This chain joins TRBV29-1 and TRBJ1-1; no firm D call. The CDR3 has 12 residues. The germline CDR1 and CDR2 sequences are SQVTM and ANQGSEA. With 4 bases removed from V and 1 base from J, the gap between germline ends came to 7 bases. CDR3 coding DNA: TGCAGCGTTGGTTCAGGGAACACTGAAGCTTTCTTT. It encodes CSVGSGNTEAFF.

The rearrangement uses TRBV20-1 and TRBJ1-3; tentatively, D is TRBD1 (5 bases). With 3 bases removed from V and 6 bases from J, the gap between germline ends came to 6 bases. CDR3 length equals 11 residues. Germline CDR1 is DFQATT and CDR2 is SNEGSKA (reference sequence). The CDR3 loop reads CSARTANTIYF. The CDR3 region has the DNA TGCAGTGCTAGGACAGCAAACACCATATATTTT.

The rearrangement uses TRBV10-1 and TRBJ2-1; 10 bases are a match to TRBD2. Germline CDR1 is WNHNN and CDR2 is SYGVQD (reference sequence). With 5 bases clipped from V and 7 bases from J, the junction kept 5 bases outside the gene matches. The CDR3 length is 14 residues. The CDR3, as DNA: TGCGCCAGCAGTAGCGGGGGGGATAGGAATGAGCAGTTCTTC. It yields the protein CASSSGGDRNEQFF.

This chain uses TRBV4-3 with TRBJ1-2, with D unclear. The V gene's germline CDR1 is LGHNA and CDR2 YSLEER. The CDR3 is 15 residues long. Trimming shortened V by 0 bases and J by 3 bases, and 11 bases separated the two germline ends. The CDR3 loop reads CASSQDAGWDYGYTF. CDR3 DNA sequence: TGCGCCAGCAGCCAAGATGCGGGGTGGGACTATGGCTACACCTTC.

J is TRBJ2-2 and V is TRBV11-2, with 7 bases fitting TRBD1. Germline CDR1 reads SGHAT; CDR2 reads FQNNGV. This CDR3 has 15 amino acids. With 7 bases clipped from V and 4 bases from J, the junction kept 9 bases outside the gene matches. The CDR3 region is CASTHLDRATGELFF. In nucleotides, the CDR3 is TGTGCCAGCACCCACCTAGACAGGGCCACCGGGGAGCTGTTTTTT.